The rows below give T cell receptor beta chains drawn from one sample of a study of blood T cell repertoires in COVID-19. Here immunoSEQ multiplex PCR was the method, and the copy in TCRdb shows in-frame clones only, minus some. Of about 110,000 clones in the sample, approximately 85% were seen once. Sequencing was carried out using peripheral blood. The receptor source for this set is a human donor in a cohort sampled during active COVID-19. Both conserved end residues are part of each CDR3. D genes are given only for firm matches. Clone size is stated in some rows and not others, as once, few, many or a class when expanded.

len	v_gene	d_gene	j_gene	abundance	CDR3aa
13	TRBV30	-	TRBJ1-1	-	CAWWVGVNTEAFF
14	TRBV5-1	-	TRBJ2-7	-	CASSLSGLAYEQYF
15	TRBV7-3	TRBD2	TRBJ2-1	-	CASSSRTSGYNEQFF
14	TRBV6-5	-	TRBJ1-5	few	CASSYGPQSQPQHF
15	TRBV7-8	TRBD1	TRBJ1-5	-	CASSLGQGNAQPQHF
15	TRBV15	-	TRBJ2-4	-	CATSNPRTTGNIQYF
15	TRBV3-1/TRBV3-2	-	TRBJ2-1	-	CASSQGGGVYNEQFF
14	TRBV6-6	-	TRBJ1-5	-	CASSSPKSNQPQHF
11	TRBV7-9	-	TRBJ1-1	once	CATFRFTEAFF
14	TRBV5-1	-	TRBJ2-7	-	CASSFDRPTYEQYF
18	TRBV4-1	TRBD1	TRBJ2-2	-	CASSQEVEGGPVTGELFF
16	TRBV18	-	TRBJ1-2	-	CASSPPSNVGLYGYTF
15	TRBV30	TRBD2	TRBJ2-1	-	CAWTTSGRAGNEQFF
16	TRBV2	TRBD1	TRBJ2-6	-	CASRRRTGPGANVLTF
15	TRBV28	TRBD1	TRBJ2-2	-	CASSGTGGKPGELFF
16	TRBV5-1	TRBD2	TRBJ2-1	once	CASSLRPSAGDAEQFF
14	TRBV11-1	TRBD1	TRBJ1-1	-	CASSSGGSNTEAFF
16	TRBV9	TRBD1	TRBJ2-7	once	CASSPQEGDSPYEQYF
15	TRBV7-6	-	TRBJ2-3	-	CASSSRVWSTDTQYF
13	TRBV6-6	TRBD1	TRBJ1-2	-	CASRDSLSYGYTF
12	TRBV6-5	-	TRBJ2-7	-	CASRLVSYEQYF
15	TRBV9	TRBD2	TRBJ2-1	-	CASSISGGPYNEQFF
16	TRBV14	TRBD1	TRBJ1-1	once	CASSPPGTGAYTEAFF
16	TRBV6-4	TRBD2	TRBJ2-6	few	CASSGTSGSGANVLTF
12	TRBV25-1	-	TRBJ1-1	-	CASTIGNTEAFF
15	TRBV5-4	TRBD1	TRBJ2-3	-	CASSGGQVPTDTQYF
14	TRBV5-1	-	TRBJ1-5	many	CASSSDRGNQPQHF
14	TRBV11-2	TRBD1	TRBJ1-6	-	CASRTGSWNSPLHF
13	TRBV2	TRBD1	TRBJ2-1	-	CASRPTGVNEQFF
15	TRBV3-1/TRBV3-2	-	TRBJ2-3	once	CASSQDLGGTDTQYF
15	TRBV27	TRBD1	TRBJ1-2	-	CASSLGTAPLYGYTF
15	TRBV19	-	TRBJ2-3	-	CASSPIDTRADTQYF
15	TRBV18	-	TRBJ2-6	-	CASSPSGVGANVLTF
15	TRBV2	TRBD2	TRBJ2-1	-	CASSALAGGHNEQFF
15	TRBV7-6	-	TRBJ1-5	-	CASSLHQGSNQPQHF
12	TRBV2	TRBD1	TRBJ1-4	-	CASRDRVEKLFF
13	TRBV10-3	-	TRBJ1-4	-	CAISKGTDEKLFF
15	TRBV24-1	TRBD2	TRBJ2-2	-	CATSEQAGVPGELFF
14	TRBV5-1	-	TRBJ2-7	-	CASSRIGESDEQYF
14	TRBV28	-	TRBJ2-3	-	CASMARGYTDTQYF
16	TRBV11-2	TRBD1	TRBJ1-2	-	CASSELRQGLGYGYTF
16	TRBV5-1	TRBD2	TRBJ2-3	-	CASSVASGSSADTQYF
15	TRBV5-4	TRBD1	TRBJ1-2	-	CASSFRDRQIYGYTF
12	TRBV10-3	-	TRBJ1-1	-	CAISEEETEAFF
17	TRBV10-2	TRBD2	TRBJ2-1	-	CASSEGLAGGTYNEQFF
16	TRBV4-1	-	TRBJ1-4	few	CASSQDRNSWNEKLFF
12	TRBV7-9	-	TRBJ2-1	-	CASEGTYNEQFF
16	TRBV6-4	-	TRBJ2-1	once	CASSTLPATVYNEQFF
16	TRBV28	TRBD1	TRBJ1-5	-	CASRPGQGVSNQPQHF
16	TRBV7-3	TRBD2	TRBJ2-5	-	CASSLGVGREQETQYF
13	TRBV28	-	TRBJ2-7	once	CASSDSTSYEQYF
14	TRBV19	-	TRBJ1-5	-	CASSIQGGNQPQHF
15	TRBV6-5	TRBD1	TRBJ2-7	-	CASKTPGQGSYEQYF
15	TRBV5-1	-	TRBJ1-3	-	CASSLAGSDGNTIYF
12	TRBV29-1	-	TRBJ1-1	-	CSAPDFGTEAFF
14	TRBV2	-	TRBJ1-1	few	CASSEWGGRTEAFF
11	TRBV6-5	-	TRBJ2-5	-	CASTAGETQYF
15	TRBV11-2	-	TRBJ2-5	once	CASSSQQVNQETQYF
16	TRBV27	-	TRBJ2-7	-	CASTKDGLRDTYEQYF